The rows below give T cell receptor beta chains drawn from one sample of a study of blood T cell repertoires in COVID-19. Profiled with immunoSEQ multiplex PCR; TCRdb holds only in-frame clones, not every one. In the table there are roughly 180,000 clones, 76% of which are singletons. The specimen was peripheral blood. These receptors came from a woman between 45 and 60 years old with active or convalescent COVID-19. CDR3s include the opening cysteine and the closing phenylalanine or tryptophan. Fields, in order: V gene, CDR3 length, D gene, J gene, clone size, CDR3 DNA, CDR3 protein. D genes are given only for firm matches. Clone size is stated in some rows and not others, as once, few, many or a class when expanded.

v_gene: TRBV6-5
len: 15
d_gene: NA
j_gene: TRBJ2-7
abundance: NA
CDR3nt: TGTGCCAGCAGTTACTCCGGACTGGCTTCCTACGAGCAGTACTTC
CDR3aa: CASSYSGLASYEQYF

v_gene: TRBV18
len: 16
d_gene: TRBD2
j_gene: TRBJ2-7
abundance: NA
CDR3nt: TGTGCCAGCTCACCGCTCCCCGCGCGGGAGGGGGACGAGCAGTACTTC
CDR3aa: CASSPLPAREGDEQYF

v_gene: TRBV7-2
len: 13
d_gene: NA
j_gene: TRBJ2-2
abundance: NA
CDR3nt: TGTGCCAGCCCGGGGGTCCACACCGGGGAGCTGTTTTTT
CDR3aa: CASPGVHTGELFF

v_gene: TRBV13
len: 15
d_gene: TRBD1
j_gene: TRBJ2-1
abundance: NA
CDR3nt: TGTGCCAGCAGCCCTGGGACAGGGATAGTCGATGAGCAGTTCTTC
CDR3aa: CASSPGTGIVDEQFF

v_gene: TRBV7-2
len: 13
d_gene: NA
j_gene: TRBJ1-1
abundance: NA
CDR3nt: TGTGCCAGCAGCTTCTTTTTGAACACTGAAGCTTTCTTT
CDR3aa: CASSFFLNTEAFF

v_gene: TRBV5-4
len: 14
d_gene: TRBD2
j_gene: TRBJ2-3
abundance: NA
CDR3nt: TGTGCCAGCAGGGGTGAAGCGGGAGCCGATACGCAGTATTTT
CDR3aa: CASRGEAGADTQYF

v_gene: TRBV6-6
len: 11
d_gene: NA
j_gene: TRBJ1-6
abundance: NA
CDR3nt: TGTGCCAGCAGCCTCGGGGGAGCCCTCCACTTT
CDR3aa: CASSLGGALHF

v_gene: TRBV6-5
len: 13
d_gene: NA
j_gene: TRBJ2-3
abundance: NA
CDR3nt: TGTGCCAGCACGCAAACTGGCACAGATACGCAGTATTTT
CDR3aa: CASTQTGTDTQYF

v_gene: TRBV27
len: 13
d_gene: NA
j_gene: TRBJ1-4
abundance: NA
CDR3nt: TGTGCCAGCAGTTTGCTCCCGGGTGAAAAACTGTTTTTT
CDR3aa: CASSLLPGEKLFF

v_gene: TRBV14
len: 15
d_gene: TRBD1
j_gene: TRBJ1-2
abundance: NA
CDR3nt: TGTGCCAGCAGCCGACTAGGACAGGGAGAGTATGGCTACACCTTC
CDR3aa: CASSRLGQGEYGYTF

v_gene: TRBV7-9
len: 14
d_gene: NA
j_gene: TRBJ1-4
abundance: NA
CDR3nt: TGTGCCAGCAGCCTACAGGGCGATAATGAAAAACTGTTTTTT
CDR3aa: CASSLQGDNEKLFF

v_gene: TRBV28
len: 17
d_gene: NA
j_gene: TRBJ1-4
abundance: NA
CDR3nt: TGTGCCAGCAGTTTGCCCAAACCTGACCCTAGGTCTGAAAAACTGTTTTTT
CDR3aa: CASSLPKPDPRSEKLFF

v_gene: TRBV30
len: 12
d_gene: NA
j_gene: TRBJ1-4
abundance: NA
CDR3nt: TGTGCCTGGAGTGACATTAATGAAAAACTGTTTTTT
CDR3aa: CAWSDINEKLFF

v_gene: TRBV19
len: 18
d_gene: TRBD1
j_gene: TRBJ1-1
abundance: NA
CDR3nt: TGTGCCAGTAGTATTAGCCCCCCTCGGACAGGAGGTGGCACTGAAGCTTTCTTT
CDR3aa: CASSISPPRTGGGTEAFF

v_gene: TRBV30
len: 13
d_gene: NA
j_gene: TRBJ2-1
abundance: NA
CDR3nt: TGTGCCTGGAGTGGACAGGAATACAATGAGCAGTTCTTC
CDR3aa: CAWSGQEYNEQFF

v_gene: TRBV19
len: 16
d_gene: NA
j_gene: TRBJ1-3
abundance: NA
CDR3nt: TGTGCCAGTAGTATTTTGGACTACGCCCTTGGAAACACCATATATTTT
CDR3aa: CASSILDYALGNTIYF

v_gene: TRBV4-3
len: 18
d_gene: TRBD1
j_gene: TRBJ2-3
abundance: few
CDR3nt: TGCGCCAGCAGCCGAGGGACAGGGGGCGATTCTAGCACAGATACGCAGTATTTT
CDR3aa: CASSRGTGGDSSTDTQYF

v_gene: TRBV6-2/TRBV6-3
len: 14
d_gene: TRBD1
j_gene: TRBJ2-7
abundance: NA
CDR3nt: TGTGCCAGCAGTACCCCAGGGGGCCGGTTTGAGCAGTACTTC
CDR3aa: CASSTPGGRFEQYF

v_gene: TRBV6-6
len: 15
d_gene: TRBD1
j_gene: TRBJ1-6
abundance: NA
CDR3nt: TGTGCCAGCAGATTAGGACAGGGCGGGAATTCACCCCTCCACTTT
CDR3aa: CASRLGQGGNSPLHF

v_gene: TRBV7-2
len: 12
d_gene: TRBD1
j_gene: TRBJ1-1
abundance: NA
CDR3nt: TGTGCCAGCACCAATAGCCCAGGGGGAGCTTTCTTT
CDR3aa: CASTNSPGGAFF

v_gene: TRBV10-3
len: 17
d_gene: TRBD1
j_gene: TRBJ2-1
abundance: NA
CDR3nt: TGTGCCATCAGACCCGAACCGGGACAGGGGGCAGGATATGAGCAGTTCTTC
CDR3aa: CAIRPEPGQGAGYEQFF

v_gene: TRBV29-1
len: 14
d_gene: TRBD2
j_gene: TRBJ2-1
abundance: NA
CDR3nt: TGCAGCGTTCAAACTAGCGGGGGCTACAATGAGCAGTTCTTC
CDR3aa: CSVQTSGGYNEQFF

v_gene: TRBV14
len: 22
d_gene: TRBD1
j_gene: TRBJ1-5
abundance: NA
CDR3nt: TGTGCCAGCAGCCAGATTTCTGACTCTTTCGACAGGGGGATCCATAGCAATCAGCCCCAGCATTTT
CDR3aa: CASSQISDSFDRGIHSNQPQHF

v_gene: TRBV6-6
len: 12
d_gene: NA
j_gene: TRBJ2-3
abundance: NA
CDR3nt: TGTGCCAGCAGAACTGGGACATCTTCGCAGTATTTT
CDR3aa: CASRTGTSSQYF